The clone carrying this T cell receptor (beta chain) appeared a few times. The data are from a study of T-cell memory formation after mild COVID-19. TCRdb reprocessed the 5' RACE reads with MiXCR, giving one entry per CDR3 protein. Here the sample spans 400,000 to 500,000 distinct CDR3 sequences, more than 15% being singletons. V lost 0 bases to trimming and J lost 5 bases; unmatched junction nucleotides: 12. Per germline, CDR1 MGHRA and CDR2 YSYEKL. The CDR3 covers 18 residues. The receptor was derived from a man between 18 and 29 years old who had mild COVID-19 (a few samples of this study predate the infection). Cell type and time point are not known. The V and J genes are TRBV4-1 and TRBJ2-1, with TRBD2 matching 8 bases. The sample comprised PBMCs or a T cell subset sorted from them (not recorded which). In DNA form, the CDR3 reads TGCGCCAGCAGCCAAGATCCGCGGGGGGCGAGGAAAAACAATGAGCAGTTCTTC. Protein product: CASSQDPRGARKNNEQFF.